This T cell receptor (beta chain) appears in the sequencing data of a study of T cells in Graves' hyperthyroidism and ophthalmopathy. This clonotype has only a few counts. Regions amplified from RNA transcripts were the TCR beta CDR3 regions. With the HTBI primer set, the TCR CDR3 went through a first round of RT-PCR. MiXCR, applied by TCRdb to the multiplex PCR reads, yields one record per CDR3 protein. This table holds 500,000 or so distinct CDR3 sequences, 17% found once. The V and J ends lost 8 bases and 4 bases respectively, with 15 bases between them. CDR1 SQVTM and CDR2 ANQGSEA come from the germline V gene. This CDR3 is 13 amino acids long.

The TCR sequence derives from a young woman with Graves' ophthalmopathy. The chain links TRBV29-1 to TRBJ2-1; D is undetermined. Source material: blood. CDR3 in amino acids: CSCQRSIYNEQFF. CDR3 DNA: TGCAGCTGTCAGAGGAGCATTTACAATGAGCAGTTCTTC.